The T cell receptor (beta chain) under discussion was sequenced for a study of vaccination and CD4 T cells after COVID-19 (dated by TCRdb to between 2021 and 2024). Broadly, across the study: SARS-CoV-2 positivity had been established in the convalescent patients by nasal swab PCR, and mild disease was recorded in under ten of these patients and severe disease in one. The convalescent cohort comprised six males and four females, including two Hispanic individuals, seven Caucasians, two Asians and one multiracial person. Each participant got two doses of either the Pfizer-BioNTech BNT162b2 vaccine (n=8) or the Moderna mRNA-1273 vaccine (n=2). Post-COVID blood samples were collected from convalescent patients a median of around 100 days after diagnosis, with a range of about 30 to 161 days. Post-vaccine blood samples were obtained a median of approximately 74 days after the second vaccine dose, with a range of roughly 14 to 241 days. For stimulating the cultures, overlapping spike peptide pools were used, derived from SARS-CoV-2 as well as from the common cold coronaviruses HCoV-NL63, HCoV-OC43 and HCoV-229E. Control cultures received a CEFX viral epitope pool as the positive control, an HIV-1 Nef peptide pool as the negative control, or no peptide. The spike-specific CD4+ TCR repertoire was compared before and after mRNA vaccination in approximately ten COVID-19 convalescent patients and a handful of infection-naive healthy vaccine recipients. Findings and caveats that apply to the study as a whole: Among the post-vaccine SARS-CoV-2-reactive clones in convalescent patients, a median around 90% showed up only after vaccination, which suggests vaccine-specific priming. Of the vaccine-specific clones found in convalescent patients, nearly all (304 of 307) were mono-reactive for SARS-CoV-2 spike instead of being cross-reactive with common cold coronaviruses. Only a relatively small number of convalescent patients were included in the study, and early timepoints following natural infection were not analyzed. The median number of SARS-CoV-2-reactive clonotypes rose from under 25 after infection to 38 after vaccination, but the change was not significant.

On this clonotype: This clone's antigen is unknown. Base-call qualities are not available, and no considerably larger clone is one nucleotide away.

CDR1 MNHNS and CDR2 SASEGT are derived from the germline V gene. V gives up 6 bases and J gives up 8 bases, and the segment between their germline ends measures 13 bases. From cysteine to phenylalanine, the CDR3 is 12 amino acids long. Of all the DNA, just the CDR3 is kept, 36 bases in frame from base 1. Per the publication, the treatment or condition label means: roughly ten-day PBMC culture with coronavirus spike peptide pools or control peptides (ViraFEST assay). The study used the ViraFEST assay, which expanded antigen-specific T cells with peptide pools and then identified expanded clonotypes by TCR sequencing. The positive SARS-CoV-2 PCR tests of the convalescent patients were dated from March to December 2020, before the Alpha, Beta and Delta variants emerged in the United States. Each well held approximately 2 million PBMCs cultured in IMDM containing roughly 5.5% human AB serum and 9 to 10 IU/ml IL-2, with around 9.2 ug/ml peptide pools added. Half of the culture medium was replaced with fresh IL-2-containing medium on days 3 and 7. CD4+ T cells were isolated after approximately ten days of culture through negative selection using the EasySep CD4+ T cell isolation kit. Ficoll-Paque Plus gradient centrifugation was used to isolate PBMCs from whole blood, and the isolated PBMCs were then either used fresh or cryopreserved at -140C. Culture conditions were generally each tested in triplicate wells.

The library was generated by PCR. DNA from cultured CD4+ T cells underwent TCR sequencing with the Oncomine TCR Beta short-read assay at the Johns Hopkins FTIC core. Genomic DNA was extracted from the cultured CD4+ T cells with the QIAamp micro DNA kit. Oncomine TCR Beta libraries from cultured CD4+ T cells were pooled with unique dual indexes and sequenced on an Illumina iSeq 100. Per the original workflow: Non-productive sequences were filtered out, and CDR3s that did not start with C, did not end with F or W, or were shorter than 7 amino acids were discarded. Antigen-specific clonotypes were identified with the MANAFEST web application by comparing peptide-stimulated wells with reference and other culture wells. For a clone to be called positive, the clone needed an FDR below 0.05, an odds ratio above 5, and a productive frequency above 0.1% in at least two of three replicate wells. Clonotypes that were significantly expanded in both SARS-CoV-2 spike wells and at least one common cold coronavirus spike condition were defined as cross-reactive. Using R version 3.6.1, CDR3 homology was evaluated through Levenshtein distances (stringdist) along with unrooted phylogenetic trees (ape). The public reads were run again by TCRdb, first through fastp at Q25 and then through MiXCR, and only productive beta chains were kept. Here each entry gathers all rows of one CDR3 protein and keeps the most common genes and DNA. The V and J calls here are based on TCRdb, not the publication. The sample includes about 18,000 distinct CDR3 sequences, with about 56% observed a single time. The ten top clones hold about a sixth of the sample.

The chain joins TRBV6-1 to TRBJ1-2, with the D gene uncertain. Sequenced material: CD4+ T cells from blood, cultured in vitro, taken before SARS-CoV-2 vaccination. This TCR was recovered from a human donor who had recovered from COVID-19. The DNA sequence follows: TGTGCCAGCAGCTCTAATATTGGGGGCTACACCTTC. Translated, it gives CASSSNIGGYTF.